These 5 T cell receptor beta chains share one sample of origin, sequenced in a study of beta chain features in type 1 diabetes (dated 2018 in TCRdb). The study at large found these results: A moderate but significant shortening of TCRB CDR3 length was observed in type 1 diabetes patients in all four CD4+ subsets.

Their recognized antigens are unknown. To prepare the library, the immunoSEQ multiplex PCR assay was applied. The High Capacity cDNA Reverse Transcription Kit was used to reverse transcribe all of the isolated RNA, meaning that expressed TCRB transcripts were what got sequenced. In its TCRdb copy, this immuneACCESS table keeps in-frame sequences only and misses some clones. Where compared with another copy, unresolved V genes explain less than half of these, and the others have no known cause. The table for this sample lists roughly 300,000 clones; 13% to 15% of them were counted only once. The ten largest clones add up to approximately 0.015% of the sample. What was sequenced was naive CD4+ T cells from blood. What the cell subset or site label conveys for this sample: true naive CD4+ T cells. The receptor source for this set is a young man with type 1 diabetes.

The table lists this clone with a few counts. V and J are TRBV29-1 and TRBJ2-5; weak D call: TRBD1 (5 bases). The CDR3 has 18 amino acids. CDR1 and CDR2 (germline): SQVTM, ANQGSEA. The V and J ends lost 1 base and 5 bases respectively, with 26 bases between them. The CDR3 region has the DNA TGCAGCGTTGAAGTCCTAGGTGGTGTGGGCAGGGCGACGGAGACCCAGTACTTC. Its translation: CSVEVLGGVGRATETQYF.

The rearrangement joins TRBV7-8 to TRBJ2-5; D ambiguous. Germline CDR1 is SGHVS and CDR2 is FQNEAQ. This CDR3 has 12 amino acids. Trimming removed 1 base from V and 4 bases from J, with 4 bases in between. This CDR3 reads CASSLDRETQYF. In DNA, the CDR3 is TGTGCCAGCAGCTTAGACAGAGAGACCCAGTACTTC.

The V gene is TRBV7-8, the J gene TRBJ2-1; TRBD2 aligns across 7 bases. Germline CDR1 reads SGHVS; CDR2 reads FQNEAQ. V trimming: 4 bases; J trimming: 8 bases; junction bases outside the gene matches: 11. CDR3 size: 15 residues. This CDR3 is CASSSRRGERDEQFF. The CDR3 bases are TGTGCCAGCAGCTCTCGTCGGGGGGAGCGGGATGAGCAGTTCTTC. Full variable domain (outside the CDR3, taken from reference TRBV7-8 and TRBJ2-1): GAGVSQSPRYKVAKRGQDVALRCDPISGHVSLFWYQQALGQGPEFLTYFQNEAQLDKSGLPSDRFFAERPEGSVSTLKIQRTQQEDSAVYLCASSSRRGERDEQFFGPGTRLTVL.

The J gene is TRBJ2-1, the V gene TRBV5-1; 10 bases are a match to TRBD2. Germline V gene data show CDR1 as SGHRS and CDR2 as YFSETQ. The CDR3 runs to 17 residues. J lost 6 bases, V lost 0 bases, and 9 bases had no gene match. CDR3 bases: TGCGCCAGCAGCTTGGGTTCTAGCGGGAGTTGGGGCAATGAGCAGTTCTTC. Encoded protein: CASSLGSSGSWGNEQFF.

This clone appeared a few times. The chain joins TRBV28 to TRBJ2-7, with TRBD2 matching 7 bases. Germline V CDR1 and CDR2: MDHEN, SYDVKM. The CDR3 is 14 amino acids. V lost 7 bases and J lost 4; bases outside the gene matches: 10. DNA of the CDR3: TGTGCCAGCACACTCGGACTAGGGTTGTACGAGCAGTACTTC. Its protein product is CASTLGLGLYEQYF.